This paragraph reports one T cell receptor (beta chain). Antigen specificity is unknown. This entry is derived from a study of T-cell reconstitution after alpha-beta-depleted transplantation in children. Study results and caveats: Diversity and T-cell counts at one year after transplant derived mostly from new T cells. Recipient T cells and thymic progenitors that survived gave rise to the high TCRbeta diversity observed at day 60 in some patients.

The CDR3 loop spans 16 amino acids. Germline CDR1 reads MDHEN; CDR2 reads SYDVKM. V was shortened by 4 bases and J by 9 bases, with 22 bases between the two germline ends. As it was prepared, the TCRbeta library received unique molecular identifiers. TCRdb re-derived calls from the PCR reads in MiXCR, one entry per CDR3 protein. The profile shows 750,000 to 950,000 distinct CDR3 sequences, under 20% of them singletons. The chain has TRBV28 and TRBJ2-1; a weak D match, TRBD2 (6 bases). The receptor's source is a male patient between 10 and 17 years old who had a stem cell transplant for acute lymphoblastic leukemia, so the T cells may come from the graft donor. Sample: PBMCs, mostly from graft donor cells, taken 360 days after TCRalphabeta/CD19-depleted stem cell transplant. The CDR3 coding sequence is TGTGCCAGCAGTTCCGCGGGACTCGACCCTCGTCTTGAGCAGTTCTTC. This gives the protein CASSSAGLDPRLEQFF.